These 12 T cell receptor beta chains came from one sample sequenced in a study of control samples from healthy donors and cancer patients. Sequencing was performed with immunoSEQ multiplex PCR; in TCRdb, only in-frame clones are kept and a portion is missing. Among approximately 140,000 clones listed, 94% were seen once. Sequenced material: blood. The source of these receptors is a middle-aged man in good health.

This clone was counted a single time. The chain employs TRBV2 and TRBJ2-2; 7 bases agree with TRBD1. The CDR3 sequence is 16 residues long. J lost 1 base, V lost 3 bases, and 5 bases had no gene match. Germline lookup yields CDR1 SNHLY and CDR2 FYNNEI. The CDR3 reads CASSEPGTVNTGELFF. The CDR3 DNA is TGTGCCAGCAGTGAGCCCGGGACAGTGAACACCGGGGAGCTGTTTTTT.

The chain links TRBV5-4 to TRBJ2-5; possible D gene TRBD2, 7 bases. Deletions cut 5 bases from V and 0 bases from J, with 11 bases between. CDR1 is SGHNT, CDR2 YYREEE, per germline (reference sequence). The CDR3 has 14 amino acids. CDR3 bases: TGTGCCAGCAGAGGGGGGGACGACCAAGAGACCCAGTACTTC. Amino acid sequence: CASRGGDDQETQYF.

This chain links TRBV5-4 with TRBJ1-4; TRBD1 might be the D (6 bases). CDR3 length equals 15 residues. Trimming stripped 3 bases from V and 7 bases from J, with 16 bases between. Per the germline V gene, CDR1 is SGHNT and CDR2 is YYREEE (reference sequence). The CDR3 protein is CASSSSTGPGEKLFF. The CDR3 DNA reads TGTGCCAGCAGCTCGTCGACAGGACCGGGTGAAAAACTGTTTTTT.

The chain recombines TRBV4-2 with TRBJ2-7; 7 bases agree with TRBD2. The germline gives CDR1 LGHNA, CDR2 YNFKEQ. Losses at the gene ends were 0 bases for V and 7 bases for J; bases not matched to a gene: 15. The CDR3 totals 17 residues. CDR3 residues: CASSQEPRVAGEREQYF. CDR3 nucleotide sequence: TGTGCCAGCAGCCAAGAGCCGCGGGTTGCGGGAGAGCGTGAGCAGTACTTC.

This chain uses TRBV6-5 with TRBJ1-1, with D uncertain. The germline V gene has CDR1 MNHEY and CDR2 SVGAGI. The CDR3 totals 15 residues. Between the trimmed V and J ends, which lost 0 bases and 0 bases, there was a span of 8 bases. The CDR3 nucleotides read TGTGCCAGCAGTTACTCACGGACGGTGAACACTGAAGCTTTCTTT. Protein product: CASSYSRTVNTEAFF.

This clone appeared once. CDR3: CASGQGGTEAFF. CDR3 coding DNA: TGTGCCAGTGGGCAGGGAGGGACTGAAGCTTTCTTT. The chain carries TRBV9 and TRBJ1-1; tentatively, D is TRBD1 (5 bases). The CDR3 extends over 12 amino acids. The V end was cut by 8 bases, the J end by 5 bases, with 13 bases between. Germline assignment: CDR1 SGDLS and CDR2 YYNGEE.

This clone has just one count. The genes are TRBV10-2 and TRBJ2-2, with TRBD1 matching 9 bases. The V segment lost 2 bases and the J segment 10 bases; nucleotides outside the gene matches: 11. The germline CDR1 and CDR2 sequences are WSHSY and SAAADI. The CDR3 extends over 16 amino acids. This CDR3 is CASSERTGALSAELFF. DNA for the CDR3: TGCGCCAGCAGTGAGCGGACAGGGGCCCTGAGCGCGGAGCTGTTTTTT.

This rearrangement joins TRBV28 to TRBJ2-2; D is possibly TRBD1 (6 bases). The CDR3 is 15 residues long. The germline V and J ends were trimmed by 5 bases and 6 bases, with 16 bases remaining between them. Germline V gene lookup returns CDR1 MDHEN and CDR2 SYDVKM. CDR3 nucleotide sequence: TGTGCCAGCAGTCTCATTCAGGGGTCTTCCGGGGAGCTGTTTTTT. Amino acids: CASSLIQGSSGELFF. The entire variable domain, with the rest obtained from reference TRBV28 and TRBJ2-2, is as follows: DVKVTQSSRYLVKRTGEKVFLECVQDMDHENMFWYRQDPGLGLRLIYFSYDVKMKEKGDIPEGYSVSREKKERFSLILESASTNQTSMYLCASSLIQGSSGELFFGEGSRLTVL.

This chain links TRBV4-3 with TRBJ2-3; 10 bases line up with TRBD2. The CDR3 is 17 residues long. CDR1 is LGHNA and CDR2 is YSLEER in the germline V gene. V shed 4 bases, J shed 0 bases, and the junction held 7 bases outside the gene matches. The CDR3 reads CASSRGTSGDSTDTQYF. CDR3 bases: TGCGCCAGCAGCCGCGGAACTAGCGGGGATAGCACAGATACGCAGTATTTT.

The J gene is TRBJ2-2, the V gene TRBV28; 9 bases agree with TRBD1. The CDR3 length is 14 residues. Trimming at V came to 4 bases and at J to 5 bases, leaving 2 bases not matched to a gene. Per germline, CDR1 MDHEN and CDR2 SYDVKM. The CDR3 loop reads CASSYRGLTGELFF. In DNA, the CDR3 is TGTGCCAGCAGTTACAGGGGGCTTACCGGGGAGCTGTTTTTT.

The chain uses TRBV25-1 and TRBJ2-5; TRBD1 or TRBD2 may be the D gene (5 bases each). Germline values: CDR1 MGHDK, CDR2 SYGVNS. This CDR3 has 14 residues. Trimming stripped 3 bases from V and 2 bases from J, with 10 bases between. The CDR3 here is CASSEGGGQETQYF. The CDR3 DNA is TGTGCCAGCAGTGAGGGTGGGGGTCAAGAGACCCAGTACTTC.

The rearrangement joins TRBV7-6 to TRBJ1-5; D possibly corresponds to TRBD1 (6 bases). Germline CDR1 SGHVS, CDR2 FNYEAQ. The CDR3 sequence is 16 residues long. V lost 5 bases, J lost 0 bases, and 14 bases lay in between. The chain's CDR3 is CASSRGQHLSNQPQHF. The CDR3 DNA reads TGTGCCAGCAGCCGCGGACAGCACCTTAGCAATCAGCCCCAGCATTTT.